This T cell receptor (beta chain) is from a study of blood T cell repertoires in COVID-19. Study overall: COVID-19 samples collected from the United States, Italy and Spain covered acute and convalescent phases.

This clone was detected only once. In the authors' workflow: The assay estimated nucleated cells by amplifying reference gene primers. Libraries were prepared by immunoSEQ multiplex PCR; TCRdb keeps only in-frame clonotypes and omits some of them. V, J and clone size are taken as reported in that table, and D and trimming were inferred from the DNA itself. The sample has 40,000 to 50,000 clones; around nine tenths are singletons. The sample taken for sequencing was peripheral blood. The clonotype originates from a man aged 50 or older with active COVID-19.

This CDR3 is CASSGEREGADTQYF. The CDR3, as DNA: TGTGCCAGCAGTGGGGAACGGGAGGGGGCAGATACGCAGTATTTT. The rearrangement uses TRBV2 and TRBJ2-3, with 8 bases aligning to TRBD2. CDR3 length: 15 amino acids. CDR1 SNHLY and CDR2 FYNNEI come from the germline V gene. V was pared by 4 bases and J by 4 bases, with 7 bases of the junction left unmatched.